A selection of T cell receptor beta chains follows, all from one sample in a study of T-cell memory formation after mild COVID-19. Via MiXCR, TCRdb re-called the 5' RACE reads, giving one row per CDR3 protein. The table includes approximately 430,000 distinct CDR3 sequences, under 25% detected once. What was sequenced was PBMCs or a T cell subset sorted from them (not recorded which). These receptors were obtained from an adult woman who had mild COVID-19 (a few samples of this study predate the infection). Cell type and time point are not known. Each CDR3 is given with its conserved first and last residue. D genes are given only for firm matches. Not every row has a clone size; where given, it reads once, few, many or a size class.

abundance: -; d_gene: -; j_gene: TRBJ1-2; v_gene: TRBV19; CDR3aa: CASRTGTTYGYTF; CDR3nt: TGTGCCAGTAGGACCGGGACCACTTATGGCTACACCTTC
abundance: many; d_gene: -; j_gene: TRBJ2-2; v_gene: TRBV5-1; CDR3aa: CASSLDSANTGELFF; CDR3nt: TGCGCCAGCAGCTTGGACAGCGCGAACACCGGGGAGCTGTTTTTT
abundance: -; d_gene: -; j_gene: TRBJ1-5; v_gene: TRBV12-3/TRBV12-4; CDR3aa: CASSLVLNQPQHF; CDR3nt: TGTGCCAGCAGCCTGGTCTTAAATCAGCCCCAGCATTTT
abundance: -; d_gene: TRBD1; j_gene: TRBJ1-2; v_gene: TRBV5-6; CDR3aa: CASSFPGQQLNYGYTF; CDR3nt: TGTGCCAGCAGCTTCCCGGGACAGCAACTTAACTATGGCTACACCTTC
abundance: few; d_gene: -; j_gene: TRBJ2-3; v_gene: TRBV15; CDR3aa: CATSRGRGASTDTQYF; CDR3nt: TGTGCCACCAGCAGAGGTAGAGGAGCTAGCACAGATACGCAGTATTTT
abundance: few; d_gene: -; j_gene: TRBJ1-2; v_gene: TRBV20-1; CDR3aa: CSARLGAGGYTF; CDR3nt: TGCAGTGCTAGGCTGGGGGCAGGAGGCTACACCTTC
abundance: -; d_gene: TRBD1; j_gene: TRBJ2-4; v_gene: TRBV11-1; CDR3aa: CASSATGGNIQYF; CDR3nt: TGTGCCAGCAGCGCCACAGGGGGCAACATTCAGTACTTC
abundance: few; d_gene: -; j_gene: TRBJ1-3; v_gene: TRBV15; CDR3aa: CATSALGGPSGNTIYF; CDR3nt: TGTGCCACCAGCGCCCTGGGGGGGCCGTCCGGAAACACCATATATTTT
abundance: few; d_gene: TRBD1; j_gene: TRBJ2-1; v_gene: TRBV20-1; CDR3aa: CSGVDRGPNEQFF; CDR3nt: TGCAGTGGTGTCGACAGGGGTCCCAATGAGCAGTTCTTC
abundance: -; d_gene: TRBD2; j_gene: TRBJ2-7; v_gene: TRBV12-3/TRBV12-4; CDR3aa: CASSPSGSRVTKF; CDR3nt: TGTGCCAGCAGTCCTAGCGGGAGTAGAGTTACAAAATTC
abundance: few; d_gene: -; j_gene: TRBJ1-1; v_gene: TRBV7-8; CDR3aa: CASTGRTLSEAFF; CDR3nt: TGTGCCAGCACCGGACGGACCCTTAGTGAGGCTTTCTTT
abundance: -; d_gene: -; j_gene: TRBJ2-1; v_gene: TRBV20-1; CDR3aa: CSGIRLADYNEQFF; CDR3nt: TGCAGTGGGATTAGACTGGCCGACTACAATGAGCAGTTCTTC
abundance: few; d_gene: TRBD2; j_gene: TRBJ2-7; v_gene: TRBV27; CDR3aa: CASRSGRASNEQYF; CDR3nt: TGTGCCAGCAGGAGCGGGAGGGCCTCTAATGAGCAGTACTTC
abundance: few; d_gene: TRBD1; j_gene: TRBJ1-2; v_gene: TRBV20-1; CDR3aa: CQGDYGYTF; CDR3nt: TGCCAGGGGGACTATGGCTACACCTTC
abundance: -; d_gene: -; j_gene: TRBJ2-1; v_gene: TRBV7-9; CDR3aa: CASSLPNGESVYNEQFF; CDR3nt: TGTGCCAGCAGCTTACCGAACGGGGAGAGCGTCTACAATGAGCAGTTCTTC
abundance: -; d_gene: TRBD1; j_gene: TRBJ2-7; v_gene: TRBV2; CDR3aa: CASSSHRDRVSYEQYF; CDR3nt: TGTGCCAGCAGTAGCCACCGGGACAGAGTATCCTACGAGCAGTACTTC
abundance: few; d_gene: TRBD2; j_gene: TRBJ2-7; v_gene: TRBV9; CDR3aa: CASNLGGYGEQYF; CDR3nt: TGTGCCAGCAACCTGGGAGGGTACGGCGAGCAGTACTTC
abundance: few; d_gene: -; j_gene: TRBJ2-7; v_gene: TRBV7-6; CDR3aa: CASSLSEGNSYEQYF; CDR3nt: TGTGCCAGCAGCCTCAGTGAAGGGAACTCCTACGAGCAGTACTTC
abundance: -; d_gene: TRBD2; j_gene: TRBJ2-1; v_gene: TRBV18; CDR3aa: CASSPRLAGGQRNEQFF; CDR3nt: TGTGCCAGCTCACCGAGACTAGCGGGAGGGCAGAGGAATGAGCAGTTCTTC
abundance: few; d_gene: TRBD2; j_gene: TRBJ2-1; v_gene: TRBV12-3/TRBV12-4; CDR3aa: CASSWGPSGSTGDEQFF; CDR3nt: TGTGCCAGCAGTTGGGGACCTAGCGGGAGTACGGGTGATGAGCAGTTCTTC
abundance: -; d_gene: -; j_gene: TRBJ2-1; v_gene: TRBV20-1; CDR3aa: CSASLVVNEQFF; CDR3nt: TGCAGTGCTAGTCTAGTTGTCAATGAGCAGTTCTTC
abundance: once; d_gene: -; j_gene: TRBJ2-7; v_gene: TRBV2; CDR3aa: CASRGGESYEQDF; CDR3nt: TGTGCCAGCAGAGGGGGGGAGTCCTACGAGCAGGACTTC
abundance: -; d_gene: -; j_gene: TRBJ2-3; v_gene: TRBV19; CDR3aa: CASSRDGITTDTQYF; CDR3nt: TGTGCCAGTAGCAGGGACGGCATTACCACGGATACGCAGTATTTT
abundance: few; d_gene: -; j_gene: TRBJ2-5; v_gene: TRBV2; CDR3aa: CASSEGRPQETQYF; CDR3nt: TGTGCCAGCAGTGAGGGCAGGCCTCAAGAGACCCAGTACTTC
abundance: -; d_gene: -; j_gene: TRBJ2-5; v_gene: TRBV7-2; CDR3aa: CASSPSRISGETQYF; CDR3nt: TGTGCCAGCAGCCCTTCGCGAATTTCTGGGGAGACCCAGTACTTC
abundance: -; d_gene: -; j_gene: TRBJ2-2; v_gene: TRBV12-3/TRBV12-4; CDR3aa: CASSLALNKGSTGELFF; CDR3nt: TGTGCCAGCAGTTTAGCGCTGAACAAGGGTAGCACCGGGGAGCTGTTTTTT
abundance: -; d_gene: TRBD2; j_gene: TRBJ2-2; v_gene: TRBV12-3/TRBV12-4; CDR3aa: CASSGLAGAGTGELFF; CDR3nt: TGTGCCAGCAGCGGACTAGCGGGAGCTGGAACCGGGGAGCTGTTTTTT
abundance: -; d_gene: TRBD2; j_gene: TRBJ2-5; v_gene: TRBV7-9; CDR3aa: CASSPLTSGGWQETQYF; CDR3nt: TGTGCCAGCAGCCCCCTAACTAGCGGGGGGTGGCAAGAGACCCAGTACTTC
abundance: few; d_gene: -; j_gene: TRBJ2-7; v_gene: TRBV2; CDR3aa: CASSEKDSGFHEQYF; CDR3nt: TGTGCCAGCAGTGAAAAGGACAGTGGGTTCCACGAGCAGTACTTC